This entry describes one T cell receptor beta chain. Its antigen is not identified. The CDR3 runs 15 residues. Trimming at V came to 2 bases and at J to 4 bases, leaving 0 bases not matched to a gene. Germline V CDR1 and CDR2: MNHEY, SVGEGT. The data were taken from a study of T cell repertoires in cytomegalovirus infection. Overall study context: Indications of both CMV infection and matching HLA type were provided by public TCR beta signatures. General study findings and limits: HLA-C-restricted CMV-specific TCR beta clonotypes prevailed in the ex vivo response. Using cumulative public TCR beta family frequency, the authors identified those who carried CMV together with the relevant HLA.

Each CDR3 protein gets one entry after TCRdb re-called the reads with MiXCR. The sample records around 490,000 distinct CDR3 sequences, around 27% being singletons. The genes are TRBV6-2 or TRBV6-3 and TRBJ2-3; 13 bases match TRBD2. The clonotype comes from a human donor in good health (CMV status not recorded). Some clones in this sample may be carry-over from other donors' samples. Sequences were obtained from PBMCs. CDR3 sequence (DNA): TGTGCCAGCAGTTACGGACTAGCGGGAGCAGATACGCAGTATTTT. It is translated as CASSYGLAGADTQYF.